This TCR beta chain was sequenced in a study of blood T cell repertoires in COVID-19. Across the whole study: PBMCs, B-cell-depleted T cells, or T cells were the source of the cDNA or gDNA that made up the material.

This clone was observed a few times. Germline lookup yields CDR1 LGHDT and CDR2 YNNKEL (reference sequence). The CDR3 spans 16 residues. The germline V and J ends were trimmed by 0 bases and 4 bases, with 16 bases remaining between them. Participants reported their clinical history, and cohort assignment relied on those reports. Exposed volunteers were people who met a COVID-19 case within 2 weeks before study entry. Libraries were prepared by immunoSEQ multiplex PCR; TCRdb keeps only in-frame clonotypes and omits some of them. The data show roughly 180,000 clones, with 60% to 80% seen just once and approximately 15% held by the top ten.

This TCR was recovered from a man aged 55 to 70 who had been exposed to COVID-19. The chain employs TRBV3-1 (or the pseudogene TRBV3-2) and TRBJ2-7; D might be TRBD2 (5 bases). Material for sequencing was PBMCs or T cells enriched from blood (not recorded which). CDR3 region: CASSQDPRGRLYEQYF. The CDR3, as DNA: TGTGCCAGCAGCCAAGACCCGCGCGGGCGTCTATACGAGCAGTACTTC.